These T cell receptor beta chains were read from a single sample in a study of shared clonotypes between healthy human individuals. Assay: immunoSEQ multiplex PCR; the TCRdb copy retains only in-frame clones and omits some. The top ten hold approximately 12% of the sample, which has hundreds of thousands of clones, approximately 80% seen once. The sequenced sample consisted of PBMCs. The source of these receptors is a woman aged 40 to 50 in good health. Some clones in this sample may be carry-over from other donors' samples. Both conserved end residues are part of each CDR3. D genes are given only for firm matches. The size entry is marked missing in some rows and otherwise reads once, few, many or a size class.

V gene,D gene,clone size,J gene,CDR3 length,CDR3 protein,CDR3 DNA
TRBV5-1,NA,NA,TRBJ2-1,18,CASSFRGSRERVYNEQFF,TGCGCCAGCAGCTTTAGGGGATCCCGGGAGCGGGTTTACAATGAGCAGTTCTTC
TRBV18,NA,NA,TRBJ2-5,11,CASSRQETQYF,TGTGCCAGCTCACGCCAAGAGACCCAGTACTTC
TRBV29-1,TRBD2,NA,TRBJ2-3,14,CSVVLGTSGDTQYF,TGCAGCGTTGTGCTGGGGACTAGCGGAGATACGCAGTATTTT
TRBV7-7,NA,NA,TRBJ2-5,11,CAVGRAETQYF,TGTGCCGTGGGTAGGGCGGAGACCCAGTACTTC
TRBV6-6,TRBD1,many,TRBJ2-5,14,CASSSQGAQETQYF,TGTGCCAGCAGTTCACAGGGGGCCCAAGAGACCCAGTACTTC
TRBV7-3,TRBD2,NA,TRBJ2-2,16,CASSLIIAGATGELFF,TGTGCCAGCAGCTTAATAATAGCGGGAGCCACCGGGGAGCTGTTTTTT
TRBV5-4,NA,NA,TRBJ2-2,14,CASSFQGFTGELFF,TGTGCCAGCAGCTTTCAGGGTTTCACCGGGGAGCTGTTTTTT
TRBV4-2,NA,few,TRBJ2-1,15,CASSQVEGQTDEQFF,TGTGCCAGCAGCCAAGTGGAGGGCCAGACCGATGAGCAGTTCTTC
TRBV18,NA,NA,TRBJ1-1,15,CASSPVNAVLTEAFF,TGTGCCAGCTCACCAGTAAACGCGGTGTTAACTGAAGCTTTCTTT
TRBV7-2,NA,NA,TRBJ2-1,16,CASSWGASGSYNEQFF,TGTGCCAGCAGCTGGGGGGCTAGCGGATCCTACAATGAGCAGTTCTTC
TRBV6-5,TRBD2,NA,TRBJ2-7,15,CASSYSGGEFYEQYF,TGTGCCAGCAGTTACTCGGGGGGGGAGTTCTACGAGCAGTACTTC
TRBV19,TRBD1,NA,TRBJ1-1,13,CASSPRDRDEAFF,TGTGCCAGTAGTCCCCGGGACAGGGATGAAGCTTTCTTT
TRBV2,TRBD1,NA,TRBJ2-7,17,CASRTGTGAPGSYEQYF,TGTGCCAGCAGGACCGGGACAGGGGCCCCTGGTTCCTACGAGCAGTACTTC
TRBV4-1,NA,few,TRBJ2-3,14,CASSQVGSADTQYF,TGCGCCAGCAGCCAAGTTGGGAGTGCGGATACGCAGTATTTT
TRBV11-2,NA,NA,TRBJ2-1,13,CASSLQAYNEQFF,TGTGCCAGCAGCTTACAGGCTTACAATGAGCAGTTCTTC
TRBV11-3,TRBD2,NA,TRBJ2-1,15,CASSTYSGSGNEQFF,TGTGCCAGCAGCACCTATAGCGGGAGTGGTAATGAGCAGTTCTTC
TRBV28,NA,NA,TRBJ2-1,14,CASSFQRTYMEQFF,TGTGCCAGCAGTTTTCAGCGGACCTACATGGAGCAGTTCTTC
TRBV6-6,NA,NA,TRBJ1-5,14,CAGTTPYSNQPQHF,TGTGCCGGCACCACACCTTATAGCAATCAGCCCCAGCATTTT
TRBV5-1,TRBD2,NA,TRBJ2-1,15,CASSRGTSGYNEQFF,TGCGCCAGCAGCCGAGGGACTAGCGGCTACAATGAGCAGTTCTTC
TRBV4-1,NA,NA,TRBJ2-1,16,CASSEHRAGRNNEQFF,TGCGCCAGCAGCGAACACAGGGCCGGACGAAACAATGAGCAGTTCTTC
TRBV7-8,TRBD1,once,TRBJ2-7,14,CASSWDRYTYEQYF,TGTGCCAGCAGCTGGGACAGGTATACCTACGAGCAGTACTTC
TRBV28,NA,NA,TRBJ2-1,12,CASQWGPREQFF,TGTGCCAGCCAATGGGGGCCCAGAGAGCAGTTCTTC
TRBV30,TRBD1,few,TRBJ1-4,13,CAWSGDRGRKLFF,TGTGCCTGGAGTGGGGACAGGGGGCGAAAACTGTTTTTT
TRBV7-8,NA,NA,TRBJ1-4,12,CASSLLGEKLFF,TGTGCCAGCAGCCTACTCGGTGAAAAACTGTTTTTT
TRBV9,TRBD1,NA,TRBJ2-7,13,CASSIRQGYEQYF,TGTGCCAGCAGCATACGACAGGGTTACGAGCAGTACTTC
TRBV4-2,TRBD1,NA,TRBJ1-1,14,CASSLRDRYTEAFF,TGTGCCAGCAGCCTCCGGGACAGGTACACTGAAGCTTTCTTT
TRBV4-1,TRBD1,NA,TRBJ2-3,15,CASSQTGVTGSTQYF,TGCGCCAGCAGCCAAACAGGGGTCACGGGTTCTACGCAGTATTTT
TRBV15,NA,NA,TRBJ2-2,15,CATSRVLQVPGELFF,TGTGCCACCAGCAGAGTGCTTCAAGTCCCCGGGGAGCTGTTTTTT
TRBV5-1,TRBD2,few,TRBJ2-5,16,CASSPLGLAQQETQYF,TGCGCCAGCAGCCCGCTGGGACTAGCGCAACAAGAGACCCAGTACTTC
TRBV19,NA,NA,TRBJ1-2,16,CASRINFLRERDGYTF,TGTGCCAGTAGGATCAATTTCCTCAGGGAAAGAGATGGCTACACCTTC
TRBV9,NA,NA,TRBJ2-1,14,CASSVLTGNNEQFF,TGTGCCAGCAGCGTCCTTACAGGGAACAATGAGCAGTTCTTC
TRBV30,NA,NA,TRBJ2-3,15,CAWSFLGESTDTQYF,TGTGCCTGGAGCTTCCTCGGGGAAAGCACAGATACGCAGTATTTT
TRBV13,TRBD2,NA,TRBJ2-7,16,CASSSRGVAGVYEQYF,TGTGCCAGCAGCTCCCGGGGGGTAGCGGGAGTGTACGAGCAGTACTTC
TRBV5-6,NA,NA,TRBJ2-3,12,CASSWITDTQYF,TGTGCCAGCAGCTGGATTACAGATACGCAGTATTTT
TRBV6-1,TRBD2,NA,TRBJ2-3,14,CAIRGGLAADTQYF,TGTGCCATCAGGGGGGGACTAGCGGCAGATACGCAGTATTTT
TRBV5-6,TRBD2,once,TRBJ2-7,15,CASSRAGGNLDGQYF,TGTGCCAGCAGCAGAGCGGGAGGCAACTTAGATGGGCAGTACTTC
TRBV2,TRBD1,few,TRBJ1-6,13,CASSVDRNSPLHF,TGTGCCAGCAGTGTGGACAGGAATTCACCCCTCCACTTT
TRBV19,NA,NA,TRBJ2-3,13,CASGTGNTDTQYF,TGTGCCAGTGGTACCGGAAACACAGATACGCAGTATTTT
TRBV5-1,NA,NA,TRBJ2-5,14,CASSETGLGETQYF,TGCGCCAGCAGCGAAACAGGGCTCGGGGAGACCCAGTACTTC
TRBV6-6,TRBD1,many,TRBJ1-2,13,CASGQGGYYGYTF,TGTGCCAGCGGACAGGGTGGCTACTATGGCTACACCTTC
TRBV28,NA,once,TRBJ2-7,14,CASSFSWQGNEQYF,TGTGCCAGCAGTTTTTCCTGGCAGGGGAACGAGCAGTACTTC
TRBV19,TRBD2,NA,TRBJ2-1,16,CASRSSSGVSYNEQFF,TGTGCCAGTAGAAGTTCTAGCGGAGTCTCCTACAATGAGCAGTTCTTC
TRBV6-6,NA,NA,TRBJ2-2,13,CASRWTGTGELFF,TGTGCCAGCAGATGGACTGGCACCGGGGAGCTGTTTTTT
TRBV27,NA,NA,TRBJ2-2,14,CASGISGYTGELFF,TGTGCCAGCGGGATTAGCGGATACACCGGGGAGCTGTTTTTT
TRBV9,NA,NA,TRBJ2-7,14,CASSVSGRSYEQYF,TGTGCCAGCAGCGTCTCGGGACGGTCCTACGAGCAGTACTTC
TRBV5-4,NA,few,TRBJ2-7,16,CASSLAPGTRSYEQYF,TGTGCCAGCAGCTTGGCCCCCGGGACTCGATCCTACGAGCAGTACTTC
TRBV30,NA,NA,TRBJ1-6,12,CAWSQGNSPLHF,TGTGCCTGGAGCCAGGGGAATTCACCCCTCCACTTT
TRBV5-4,NA,few,TRBJ1-3,12,CASSLDGNTIYF,TGTGCCAGCAGCTTGGATGGAAACACCATATATTTT
TRBV30,NA,NA,TRBJ1-4,14,CAWSGRISSEKLFF,TGTGCCTGGAGTGGCAGGATCTCGAGCGAAAAACTGTTTTTT
TRBV20-1,NA,NA,TRBJ2-7,10,CSAREDEQYF,TGCAGTGCTAGAGAGGACGAGCAGTACTTC
TRBV6-5,TRBD1,NA,TRBJ1-2,13,CASRDRDGSGYTF,TGTGCCAGCAGGGACAGGGATGGAAGTGGCTACACCTTC
TRBV2,NA,NA,TRBJ2-7,10,CASSLHEQYF,TGTGCCAGCAGTCTCCACGAGCAGTACTTC
TRBV4-3,NA,NA,TRBJ2-7,18,CASSQDAAGPGDPYEQYF,TGCGCCAGCAGCCAAGATGCTGCAGGCCCGGGCGATCCCTACGAGCAGTACTTC
TRBV7-2,NA,few,TRBJ2-2,16,CASSLDPGSNTGELFF,TGTGCCAGCAGCTTAGATCCGGGCTCGAACACCGGGGAGCTGTTTTTT
TRBV2,TRBD2,few,TRBJ2-7,16,CASRLSERDQTYEQYF,TGTGCCAGCAGGTTGAGTGAGCGGGATCAAACCTACGAGCAGTACTTC
TRBV19,NA,NA,TRBJ2-5,15,CASAPAQGLRETQYF,TGTGCCAGCGCTCCCGCTCAGGGCTTACGGGAGACCCAGTACTTC
TRBV5-1,NA,few,TRBJ2-7,14,CASSLAGPPYEQYF,TGCGCCAGCAGCTTGGCCGGTCCTCCTTACGAGCAGTACTTC
TRBV10-3,TRBD2,NA,TRBJ2-7,15,CAISQGETSAYEQYF,TGTGCCATCAGTCAAGGGGAAACTAGCGCCTACGAGCAGTACTTC
TRBV18,TRBD1,many,TRBJ1-3,15,CASSRDSLSGNTIYF,TGTGCCAGCTCCCGGGACAGTCTCTCTGGAAACACCATATATTTT
TRBV30,TRBD2,NA,TRBJ2-1,14,CAWTSGSSYNEQFF,TGTGCCTGGACTAGCGGGAGCTCCTACAATGAGCAGTTCTTC